This entry features one TCR beta chain sequence. Its antigen is not identified. Its ends do not fully match the called genes, so a read error is possible. The data are from a study of cytomegalovirus exposure and HLA in healthy donors. Amplification used 60 Vbeta primers and 13 Jbeta primers. Profiled with immunoSEQ multiplex PCR; TCRdb holds only in-frame clones, not every one. Of about 160,000 clones detected, roughly 80% appear once; the ten largest clones hold roughly 5%. Germline V gene sequence: CDR1 SEHNR, CDR2 FQNEAQ (reference sequence). The CDR3 extends over 12 amino acids. Regarding the study as a whole: Sequencing depth across donors, presence/absence analyses assumed, was roughly uniform.

The sequenced sample consisted of PBMCs. The gene calls are TRBV7-9 and TRBJ1-1; D is unclear. The clonotype was recovered from a man aged 25-45 years in good health and CMV-seronegative. CDR3 nucleotide sequence: TGTTCCAGCAGCCGCGGACTAGCTGAAGCTTTCTTT. Amino acid sequence: CSSSRGLAEAFF.